This is a list of T cell receptor beta chains from one sample in a study of blood T cell repertoires in COVID-19. Profiled with immunoSEQ multiplex PCR; TCRdb holds only in-frame clones, not every one. The data contain about 50,000 clones, about nine tenths of them singletons. The material sequenced was peripheral blood. These receptors were obtained from a woman at least 80 years old with COVID-19, enrolled during active disease. The CDR3 runs from the conserved cysteine through the conserved F or W. Fields, in order: clone size, V gene, D gene, J gene, CDR3 protein, CDR3 DNA. The D gene is left open where the match is weak. Rows may omit the clone size; those that give it use once, few, many or a size class.

>NA|TRBV15|NA|TRBJ1-4
CATSRDSTDEKLFF
TGTGCCACCAGCAGAGACAGTACAGATGAAAAACTGTTTTTT
>NA|TRBV7-2|TRBD2|TRBJ2-1
CASSLGLAKGYEQFF
TGTGCCAGCAGCCTGGGACTAGCGAAAGGCTATGAGCAGTTCTTC
>NA|TRBV27|TRBD2|TRBJ2-3
CASRTSGNADTQYF
TGTGCCAGCAGGACTAGCGGGAATGCAGATACGCAGTATTTT
>NA|TRBV10-3|TRBD1|TRBJ2-7
CAISGGGKDRVYYEQYF
TGTGCCATCAGTGGAGGGGGAAAGGACAGGGTATACTACGAGCAGTACTTC
>NA|TRBV14|NA|TRBJ1-2
CASSQEIGYPNYGYTF
TGTGCCAGCAGCCAAGAAATCGGTTACCCTAACTATGGCTACACCTTC
>NA|TRBV7-8|TRBD2|TRBJ2-1
CASSRKLAVSYNEQFF
TGTGCCAGCAGCCGAAAGCTAGCGGTTTCCTACAATGAGCAGTTCTTC
>NA|TRBV9|NA|TRBJ1-6
CASSVNRRLNSPLHF
TGTGCCAGCAGCGTTAACAGAAGACTAAATTCACCCCTCCACTTT
>NA|TRBV5-1|NA|TRBJ1-1
CASSLSLNTEAFF
TGCGCCAGCAGCCTCTCCTTAAACACTGAAGCTTTCTTT
>once|TRBV15|NA|TRBJ1-2
CATSRGSGVGGYTF
TGTGCCACCAGCAGAGGCTCGGGGGTGGGCGGCTACACCTTC
>NA|TRBV5-1|TRBD1|TRBJ1-3
CASSLWDRRNGNTIYF
TGCGCCAGCAGCTTATGGGACAGGCGGAATGGAAACACCATATATTTT
>NA|TRBV6-5|TRBD1|TRBJ1-5
CASSWTGGSNQPQHF
TGTGCCAGCAGCTGGACAGGGGGTAGCAATCAGCCCCAGCATTTT
>few|TRBV27|NA|TRBJ1-4
CASSFAASTTNEKLFF
TGTGCCAGCAGTTTTGCGGCATCAACAACTAATGAAAAACTGTTTTTT
>NA|TRBV18|NA|TRBJ1-5
CASSPSVQPQHF
TGTGCCAGCTCCCCCAGCGTACAGCCCCAGCATTTT
>NA|TRBV6-5|NA|TRBJ1-4
CASSRTATNEKLFF
TGTGCCAGCAGTCGGACAGCTACTAATGAAAAACTGTTTTTT
>NA|TRBV19|NA|TRBJ2-1
CASRYSRQASEQFF
TGTGCCAGTCGATATTCCCGACAGGCCAGTGAGCAGTTCTTC
>NA|TRBV11-2|TRBD2|TRBJ2-1
CASSSPGLAGGASYNEQFF
TGTGCCAGCAGCTCACCGGGACTAGCGGGAGGGGCCTCCTACAATGAGCAGTTCTTC
>NA|TRBV18|NA|TRBJ1-5
CASSPVGEGNQPQHF
TGTGCCAGCTCACCGGTCGGGGAGGGGAATCAGCCCCAGCATTTT
>NA|TRBV27|NA|TRBJ1-4
CASSSLGHPNEKLFF
TGTGCCAGCAGTTCCCTGGGGCATCCTAATGAAAAACTGTTTTTT
>NA|TRBV5-8|TRBD1|TRBJ1-4
CASSPGQGANEKLFF
TGTGCCAGCAGCCCGGGACAGGGGGCTAATGAAAAACTGTTTTTT
>NA|TRBV7-2|NA|TRBJ1-2
CASSPGPWTRYGYTF
TGTGCCAGCAGCCCTGGACCATGGACACGCTATGGCTACACCTTC
>NA|TRBV18|NA|TRBJ1-2
CASSPPGVQQPSNYGYTF
TGTGCCAGCTCACCACCAGGAGTCCAGCAACCATCTAACTATGGCTACACCTTC
>NA|TRBV28|NA|TRBJ1-1
CAISRGQGRAFF
TGTGCCATTTCGCGAGGTCAGGGTCGAGCTTTCTTT
>NA|TRBV29-1|NA|TRBJ1-1
CSVSVQGNTEAFF
TGCAGCGTCTCGGTACAGGGTAACACTGAAGCTTTCTTT
>NA|TRBV6-5|NA|TRBJ2-7
CASQLARGYYEQYF
TGTGCCAGTCAACTTGCCAGGGGTTACTACGAGCAGTACTTC
>NA|TRBV28|TRBD2|TRBJ2-7
CASSSLASGPYEQYF
TGTGCCAGCAGTTCACTAGCGTCTGGGCCGTACGAGCAGTACTTC
>NA|TRBV24-1|TRBD1|TRBJ1-2
CATSNRGGFGYTF
TGTGCCACCAGTAACAGGGGAGGCTTTGGCTACACCTTC
>NA|TRBV7-2|NA|TRBJ1-5
CASSLDRVKPQHF
TGTGCCAGCAGCTTAGACAGGGTGAAGCCCCAGCATTTT
>NA|TRBV7-8|NA|TRBJ1-1
CASSLGLSTEAFF
TGTGCCAGCAGCTTAGGCCTATCCACTGAAGCTTTCTTT
>NA|TRBV3-1/TRBV3-2|NA|TRBJ1-1
CASSLGHYTEAFF
TGTGCCAGCAGCCTGGGACATTACACTGAAGCTTTCTTT
>NA|TRBV9|NA|TRBJ2-6
CASSVVSLSGANVLTF
TGTGCCAGCAGCGTAGTGAGTCTCTCTGGGGCCAACGTCCTGACTTTC
>NA|TRBV27|NA|TRBJ1-1
CASRRQTNTEAFF
TGTGCCAGCAGGAGGCAGACCAACACTGAAGCTTTCTTT
>NA|TRBV18|NA|TRBJ2-3
CASSPDLDTQYF
TGTGCCAGCTCACCGGACTTAGATACGCAGTATTTT
>NA|TRBV3-1/TRBV3-2|NA|TRBJ1-6
CASSQGFRGPLHF
TGTGCCAGCAGCCAAGGATTCCGGGGACCCCTCCACTTT
>NA|TRBV19|NA|TRBJ1-4
CASGAYEEEKLFF
TGTGCCAGCGGCGCCTATGAGGAAGAAAAACTGTTTTTT
>NA|TRBV10-3|TRBD1|TRBJ2-5
CAISKDREETQYF
TGTGCCATCAGCAAGGACAGGGAAGAGACCCAGTACTTC
>NA|TRBV27|TRBD2|TRBJ2-1
CASSSSGRVNYNEQFF
TGTGCCAGCAGTTCTAGCGGACGAGTCAACTACAATGAGCAGTTCTTC
>NA|TRBV29-1|NA|TRBJ2-3
CSGGPADTQYF
TGCAGCGGGGGACCAGCAGATACGCAGTATTTT
>NA|TRBV7-3|TRBD2|TRBJ2-1
CASSSESGGNWGEQFF
TGTGCCAGCAGCTCGGAAAGCGGGGGTAATTGGGGTGAGCAGTTCTTC
>few|TRBV10-3|NA|TRBJ1-1
CAISRELTEAFF
TGTGCCATCAGCAGGGAACTCACTGAAGCTTTCTTT
>NA|TRBV28|NA|TRBJ1-5
CASSLSGFQPQHF
TGTGCCAGCAGTTTATCAGGGTTTCAGCCCCAGCATTTT
>NA|TRBV27|NA|TRBJ1-2
CASSWGGNYGYTF
TGTGCCAGCAGTTGGGGGGGGAACTATGGCTACACCTTC
>NA|TRBV2|NA|TRBJ1-3
CASRTEVGNTIYF
TGTGCCAGCAGGACTGAAGTCGGAAACACCATATATTTT
>NA|TRBV11-3|TRBD2|TRBJ2-1
CASSQGLAGGSEQFF
TGTGCCAGCAGCCAGGGACTAGCGGGAGGTTCTGAGCAGTTCTTC
>NA|TRBV5-1|NA|TRBJ1-1
CASSSNTEAFF
TGCGCCAGCAGCTCAAACACTGAAGCTTTCTTT
>NA|TRBV10-3|NA|TRBJ1-2
CAISLGPKDGYTF
TGTGCCATCAGCCTTGGGCCAAAGGATGGCTACACCTTC
>NA|TRBV5-1|NA|TRBJ1-3
CASSFSGGIIPSSGNTIYF
TGCGCCAGCAGCTTTTCGGGGGGTATTATCCCGTCCTCTGGAAACACCATATATTTT
>once|TRBV6-5|TRBD2|TRBJ2-7
CASSPAGGSRYEQYF
TGTGCCAGCAGCCCAGCGGGGGGCTCACGCTACGAGCAGTACTTC
>NA|TRBV2|NA|TRBJ2-3
CASTGASGSTDTQYF
TGTGCCAGCACGGGGGCTAGCGGAAGCACAGATACGCAGTATTTT
>once|TRBV7-9|TRBD1|TRBJ2-7
CASSFGQGGSYEQYF
TGTGCCAGCAGCTTTGGACAGGGGGGTTCCTACGAGCAGTACTTC
>NA|TRBV7-9|NA|TRBJ2-6
CASITGANVLTF
TGTGCCAGCATCACTGGGGCCAACGTCCTGACTTTC
>NA|TRBV20-1|NA|TRBJ1-2
CSASKGMRALNYGYTF
TGCAGTGCTAGTAAGGGTATGAGGGCTTTAAACTATGGCTACACCTTC
>NA|TRBV5-1|NA|TRBJ2-1
CASSFGRGANEQFF
TGCGCCAGCAGCTTCGGCAGGGGTGCCAATGAGCAGTTCTTC
>NA|TRBV28|NA|TRBJ2-1
CASSPEIHEQFF
TGTGCCAGCAGCCCTGAGATTCATGAGCAGTTCTTC
>NA|TRBV15|NA|TRBJ1-2
CATRGTPEDLFGYTF
TGTGCCACCAGAGGGACACCGGAAGACCTATTTGGCTACACCTTC